This TCR beta chain derives from a study of blood T cell repertoires in COVID-19 (dated by TCRdb to between 2020 and 2021). About the study as a whole: Collaborator samples came from the United States, Italy and Spain and covered acute and convalescent phases of COVID-19. The material from the prospective study consisted of cDNA or gDNA derived from T cells, B-cell-depleted T cells, or PBMCs. Subjects who had been exposed to COVID-19, were actively infected with it, or had recovered from it provided the deeply sampled blood TCRbeta repertoires that made up the dataset. The repertoires were released in a freely available public database meant as a resource for research on the immune response to SARS-CoV-2. The samples were drawn from the first 160 participants of the ongoing ImmuneRACE study and from about 1,200 subjects provided by 6 global collaborators. Nearly every sample came with metadata listing a de-identified subject ID, COVID-19 status, age in years and sex. HLA class I and class II types, where available, came from metadata supplied by the sample provider rather than from assay-based typing. The study at large found these results: How much clinical and demographic metadata was included differed by source and by participant, and the metadata was provided uncurated.

As concerns this clone: Its recognized antigen is unknown. There are no base qualities to consult, and no much larger clone falls within one base.

TCRbeta CDR3 regions were amplified from genomic DNA using the immunoSEQ Assay, a bias-controlled multiplex PCR. The source study handled its data this way. Nucleated cell counts per sample were estimated from amplification of reference gene primers within the assay. To quantify the absolute abundance of each unique TCRbeta CDR3 rearrangement, sequence reads were collapsed and filtered. Productive Simpson clonality was computed per sample as the square root of Simpson's diversity index over productive rearrangements. The table comes from immuneACCESS by way of TCRdb, which keeps in-frame sequences with V and J called. Part of the clones is missing from these tables; in studies checked, under half for an unresolved V gene and the rest for unknown reasons. V, J and clone size are those of that table, while D and trimming were read from the DNA. This sample holds about 80,000 clones; 76% were observed only once. The ten largest account for 16% of the sample.

The CDR3 contains 14 residues, cysteine and phenylalanine counted. This entry keeps only the CDR3 DNA: 42 bases, framed from base 1. Trimmed from V: 6 bases; trimmed from J: 4 bases; junction bases lacking a gene match: 5. The germline V gene sets CDR1 to MNHEY and CDR2 to SVGAGI. Whole blood was collected in K2EDTA tubes by collaborating institutions according to the institutions' own protocols. For TCRbeta analysis, collaborators shipped samples as frozen whole blood, isolated PBMCs, or DNA extracted from either of those sample types. The chain was built from TRBV6-5 and TRBJ1-1, with 10 bases matching TRBD1. This TCR was sampled from an older man with active or convalescent COVID-19. Sequencing was done on a sample of peripheral blood. The CDR3 reads CASRPGQGPTEAFF. The sequenced DNA is TGTGCCAGCAGGCCGGGACAGGGGCCCACTGAAGCTTTCTTT.